These 30 T cell receptor beta chains originate from one sample sequenced in a study of T cells in Graves' hyperthyroidism and ophthalmopathy (dated 2019 in TCRdb). Library generation was performed with multiplex PCR. The reads were generated on an Illumina HiSeq 2000. The TCR beta CDR3 regions were amplified from the RNA transcripts. A first-round RT-PCR of the TCR CDR3 used the HTBI primer set with the Qiagen OneStep RT-PCR kit. TCRdb cleaned the public reads at Q25 with fastp, built clones with MiXCR and kept in-frame beta chains. Rows are unified per CDR3 protein, each entry keeping the most common DNA and genes. A total of about 340,000 distinct CDR3 sequences appear in this sample, around 23% of them only once. Around half of the sample lies in the top ten. Input material: blood. The receptors here all came from a woman aged 50 to 65 with Graves' hyperthyroidism.

This clonotype was seen only a few times. CDR3 sequence (DNA): TGTGCCAGTAGTATTACTTCTGGGGCCAACGTCCTGACTTTC. Its protein product is CASSITSGANVLTF. The chain carries TRBV19 and TRBJ2-6; D is undetermined. The CDR3 runs 14 residues. From germline, CDR1 is LNHDA and CDR2 SQIVND (reference sequence). V dropped 3 bases and J dropped 1 base, with 4 bases sitting between them.

The chain is built from TRBV5-4 and TRBJ1-4; D unclear. The V and J ends lost 3 bases and 5 bases respectively, with 5 bases between them. Germline V CDR1 and CDR2: SGHNT, YYREEE (reference sequence). The CDR3 spans 12 residues. CDR3 coding DNA: TGTGCCAGCAGCTCGAGGAATGAAAAACTGTTTTTT. This codes for CASSSRNEKLFF.

The DNA for the CDR3 is TGCAGTGCCCGCGGACAGGGGTCCCCCGGGGAGCTGTTTTTT. Translation: CSARGQGSPGELFF. This rearrangement joins TRBV20-1 to TRBJ2-2; 9 nucleotides align to TRBD1. Trimming took 6 bases from V and 6 from J; bases not matched to a gene: 8. The germline V gene encodes CDR1 DFQATT and CDR2 SNEGSKA (reference sequence). This CDR3 spans 14 amino acids.

This clonotype was seen a handful of times. J is TRBJ1-4 and V is TRBV5-1; the D gene is possibly TRBD1 (6 bases). The CDR3 is 16 residues long. Germline CDR1 SGHRS, CDR2 YFSETQ. V was shortened by 0 bases and J by 0 bases, with 9 bases between the two germline ends. In DNA form, the CDR3 reads TGCGCCAGCAGCTTGGGGGCAGGGGCAACTAATGAAAAACTGTTTTTT. This encodes CASSLGAGATNEKLFF.

The chain has TRBV12-3 or TRBV12-4 and TRBJ2-7; TRBD2 might be the D (5 bases). There are 14 residues in the CDR3. V lost 1 base and J lost 7, with 14 bases in between. The CDR3 nucleotides read TGTGCCAGCAGTTTAGTAACTACCCGCGGGGAGCAGTACTTC. This sequence encodes CASSLVTTRGEQYF.

This clonotype was observed a few times. J is TRBJ2-1 and V is TRBV9; the match to TRBD2 covers 9 bases. Germline V gives CDR1 SGDLS, CDR2 YYNGEE. J gave up 6 bases and V 4 bases, and 8 bases lay outside the gene matches. There are 15 residues in the CDR3. CDR3 loop: CASSPGGLAPNEQFF. Written as DNA, the CDR3 is TGTGCCAGCAGCCCGGGGGGACTAGCCCCCAATGAGCAGTTCTTC.

Details on this clonotype: Since a much larger clone is just one base distant, this may be a read error. The chain couples TRBV6-5 to TRBJ1-1, with D uncertain. V gave up 2 bases and J gave up 4 bases, with 8 bases separating them. Germline V gives CDR1 MNHEY, CDR2 SVGAGI. The CDR3 is made up of 13 amino acids. The CDR3 sequence: CASSYGESTEAFF. For the CDR3, the DNA is TGTGCCAGCAGTTACGGGGAGTCCACTGAAGCTTTCTTT.

The sample holds many counts of this clonotype. This chain joins TRBV5-1 and TRBJ2-5, with unresolved D. There are 13 residues in the CDR3. Trimming shortened V by 0 bases and J by 5 bases, and 8 bases separated the two germline ends. Germline CDR1 reads SGHRS; CDR2 reads YFSETQ. In nucleotides, the CDR3 is TGCGCCAGCAGCTTGGCGCGTTCGGAGACCCAGTACTTC. Its protein product is CASSLARSETQYF.

This clonotype occurred many times. The chain uses TRBV20-1 and TRBJ2-1; D not resolved. Germline CDR1 and CDR2: DFQATT and SNEGSKA (reference sequence). There are 12 residues in the CDR3. V lost 4 bases, J lost 5 bases, and 9 bases lay in between. Written as DNA, the CDR3 is TGCAGTGCTACCCGACTGCACAATGAGCAGTTCTTC. It specifies CSATRLHNEQFF.

This clonotype has just a few counts. This rearrangement joins TRBV7-2 to TRBJ2-5, with TRBD2 matching over 11 bases. Trimming at V came to 1 base and at J to 2 bases, leaving 3 bases not matched to a gene. From germline, CDR1 is SGHTA and CDR2 FQGNSA. This CDR3 contains 16 residues. CDR3 DNA: TGTGCCAGCAGCTTAGGGGCTAGCGGGGGGCAAGAGACCCAGTACTTC. This sequence encodes CASSLGASGGQETQYF.

This clonotype appeared a few times. The chain joins TRBV19 to TRBJ1-2; the D is unclear. CDR1 LNHDA and CDR2 SQIVND come from the germline V gene (reference sequence). The CDR3 has 15 amino acids. The V end was cut by 0 bases, the J end by 7 bases, with 15 bases between. CDR3 in DNA: TGTGCCAGTAGTATAGATACCGGACCAGGCGTTGGCTACACCTTC. Translation gives CASSIDTGPGVGYTF.

In its sample, this clonotype was seen once. V usage is TRBV24-1 and J usage is TRBJ2-1, with a weak D call TRBD1 (5 bases). Per the germline V gene, CDR1 is KGHDR and CDR2 is SFDVKD. The CDR3 is 14 residues long. V was trimmed by 4 bases and J by 6 bases, leaving 12 bases between them. The DNA of the CDR3 is TGTGCCACCAGTGACCCTCGACAGTCCAATGAGCAGTTCTTC. Protein sequence: CATSDPRQSNEQFF.

This clonotype was seen a few times. The rearrangement uses TRBV2 and TRBJ2-1, with a tentative D call TRBD1 (6 bases). The length of the CDR3 is 14 residues. Germline loops: CDR1 SNHLY, CDR2 FYNNEI. Trimming pared 2 bases from V and 9 bases from J, leaving 14 bases between. CDR3 sequence reads: CASSENKGVGEQFF. The CDR3 bases are TGTGCCAGCAGTGAAAACAAGGGGGTTGGTGAGCAGTTCTTC. The full variable domain, its missing parts supplied by reference TRBV2 and TRBJ2-1, is EPEVTQTPSHQVTQMGQEVILRCVPISNHLYFYWYRQILGQKVEFLVSFYNNEISEKSEIFDDQFSVERPDGSNFTLKIRSTKLEDSAMYFCASSENKGVGEQFFGPGTRLTVL.

The chain has TRBV20-1 and TRBJ1-5; 7 bases line up with TRBD1. Germline values: CDR1 DFQATT, CDR2 SNEGSKA (reference sequence). The CDR3 runs 15 residues. With V trimmed by 4 bases and J by 5 bases, 11 bases remained unmatched. The CDR3 nucleotides are TGCAGTGCTATTAAGACAGGGAGGGACTATCAGCCCCAGCATTTT. Translation gives CSAIKTGRDYQPQHF.

The rearrangement uses TRBV11-1 and TRBJ1-3, with D possibly being TRBD1 (6 bases). Between the trimmed V and J ends, which lost 4 bases and 0 bases, there was a span of 16 bases. This CDR3 is built from 17 residues. The germline gives CDR1 SGHAT, CDR2 FQDESV (reference sequence). CDR3 residues: CASSSSRGTFSGNTIYF. The CDR3 region has the DNA TGTGCCAGCAGCTCCTCTAGGGGGACGTTCTCTGGAAACACCATATATTTT.

In this sample, this clonotype turned up a few times. This chain links TRBV29-1 with TRBJ1-2; D is undetermined. This CDR3 is 12 amino acids long. Germline CDR1 reads SQVTM; CDR2 reads ANQGSEA. The ends were cut back, 3 bases at V and 4 bases at J, with 9 bases in the middle. CDR3 in DNA: TGCAGCGTTGATGGAATTAGCTATGGCTACACCTTC. It codes for CSVDGISYGYTF.

This clonotype turned up a few times. V and J are TRBV27 and TRBJ2-3, with 14 bases fitting TRBD2. The CDR3 consists of 18 residues. Per the germline V gene, CDR1 is MNHEY and CDR2 is SMNVEV (reference sequence). Unmatched junction bases numbered 8, after V lost 6 bases and J lost 0 bases. CDR3 DNA sequence: TGTGCCAGCAGCAGGATGGGACTAGCGGGGGCCAGCACAGATACGCAGTATTTT. As protein: CASSRMGLAGASTDTQYF.

This clonotype showed up just a few times. Being one base from a much bigger clone, this may be a read error. The chain couples TRBV28 to TRBJ2-7, with 8 bases matching TRBD1. Trimming removed 6 bases from V and 6 bases from J; junction bases left unmatched: 7. The CDR3 spans 13 residues. CDR1 and CDR2 (germline): MDHEN, SYDVKM. CDR3 sequence reads: CASRSTGASEQYF. In DNA form, the CDR3 reads TGTGCCAGCAGATCGACAGGGGCCAGCGAGCAGTACTTC.

The chain joins TRBV28 to TRBJ1-4; D possibly corresponds to TRBD1 (6 bases). CDR1 and CDR2 (germline): MDHEN, SYDVKM. Trimming pared 3 bases from V and 7 bases from J, leaving 9 bases between. CDR3 length: 13 residues. DNA of the CDR3: TGTGCCAGCAGTTTCGGGGGCCGTGAAAAACTGTTTTTT. Amino acid sequence: CASSFGGREKLFF.

This clonotype appeared many times. The gene calls are TRBV2 and TRBJ2-7, with 9 bases identical to TRBD1. The germline gives CDR1 SNHLY, CDR2 FYNNEI. V lost 5 bases, J lost 0 bases, and 2 bases stayed unmatched. The CDR3 runs to 14 residues. CDR3 nucleotide sequence: TGTGCCAGCAGTCCGGGACAGGGCTCCTACGAGCAGTACTTC. It yields the protein CASSPGQGSYEQYF.

The chain recombines TRBV6-1 with TRBJ2-1, with 10 bases matching TRBD2. This CDR3 has 16 amino acids. The V and J ends lost 6 bases and 7 bases, in that order; junction bases with no gene match: 12. The germline CDR1 and CDR2 sequences are MNHNS and SASEGT. The chain's CDR3 is CASSTSAGGPGNEQFF. The DNA for the CDR3 is TGTGCCAGCAGCACCTCAGCGGGAGGGCCGGGGAATGAGCAGTTCTTC.

This rearrangement joins TRBV13 to TRBJ1-3; the D is unclear. V was clipped by 5 bases and J by 2 bases, with 10 bases between them. Germline CDR1 reads PRHDT; CDR2 reads FYEKMQ (reference sequence). The CDR3 loop spans 14 amino acids. The CDR3 region is CASSVTGAGNTIYF. The DNA for the CDR3 is TGTGCCAGCAGCGTAACTGGGGCTGGAAACACCATATATTTT.

The V call is TRBV25-1, the J call TRBJ2-1, with TRBD2 identical over 10 bases. J was trimmed by 7 bases and V by 1 base; bases with no gene match: 4. The CDR3 runs 15 residues. Germline assignment: CDR1 MGHDK and CDR2 SYGVNS. This chain's CDR3 is CASSELASGGNEQFF. CDR3 DNA sequence: TGTGCCAGCAGTGAATTGGCTAGCGGGGGAAATGAGCAGTTCTTC.

This clonotype was counted many times. The J gene is TRBJ2-2, the V gene TRBV6-1; 11 bases line up with TRBD2. The germline CDR1 and CDR2 sequences are MNHNS and SASEGT. The J segment lost 3 bases and the V segment lost 7 bases, leaving 7 bases of the junction unmatched. The CDR3 totals 16 residues. CDR3 protein: CASNPLAGGDTGELFF. CDR3 DNA sequence: TGTGCCAGCAACCCTCTAGCGGGAGGCGACACCGGGGAGCTGTTTTTT.

The chain links TRBV5-1 to TRBJ2-1, with unresolved D. Per the germline V gene, CDR1 is SGHRS and CDR2 is YFSETQ. CDR3 length equals 15 residues. With 7 bases removed from V and 0 bases from J, the gap between germline ends came to 14 bases. CDR3 nucleotides: TGCGCCAGCGCGTTGAGACCGAGCTCCTACAATGAGCAGTTCTTC. Translating gives CASALRPSSYNEQFF.

This clonotype was seen ten or more times. The chain carries TRBV5-1 and TRBJ2-7, with unresolved D. The V gene's germline CDR1 is SGHRS and CDR2 YFSETQ. The CDR3 length is 15 residues. Trimming took 2 bases from V and 0 from J, leaving 12 bases between them. The CDR3 loop is CASSFVDGLSYEQYF. DNA for the CDR3: TGCGCCAGCAGCTTCGTTGACGGCCTCTCCTACGAGCAGTACTTC.

This clonotype was seen many times. The chain uses TRBV5-5 and TRBJ1-4, with 8 bases identical to TRBD1. The V gene's germline CDR1 is SGHKS and CDR2 YYEKEE (reference sequence). This CDR3 is built from 15 residues. V gave up 4 bases and J gave up 7 bases; unmatched junction bases: 9. CDR3 coding DNA: TGTGCCAGCAGCCACCAGGGGGCCGCGAGTGAAAAACTGTTTTTT. Translation gives CASSHQGAASEKLFF.

This clonotype was seen repeatedly, ten times or more. This chain links TRBV20-1 with TRBJ2-5; D is unclear. This CDR3 contains 10 residues. Germline CDR1 and CDR2: DFQATT and SNEGSKA (reference sequence). V shed 4 bases and J shed 1 base, with 1 base lying between them. CDR3 DNA sequence: TGCAGTGCTATCCAAGAGACCCAGTACTTC. It encodes CSAIQETQYF.

The chain uses TRBV9 and TRBJ2-5, with 7 nucleotides matching TRBD1. CDR3 length: 13 residues. The germline gives CDR1 SGDLS, CDR2 YYNGEE. V trimming: 4 bases; J trimming: 5 bases; junction bases outside the gene matches: 5. The CDR3 is CASSTQGVETQYF. DNA of the CDR3: TGTGCCAGCAGCACCCAGGGGGTTGAGACCCAGTACTTC. Looking up the rest from reference TRBV9 and TRBJ2-5 gives the full variable domain: DSGVTQTPKHLITATGQRVTLRCSPRSGDLSVYWYQQSLDQGLQFLIQYYNGEERAKGNILERFSAQQFPDLHSELNLSSLELGDSALYFCASSTQGVETQYFGPGTRLLVL.

The chain has TRBV5-6 and TRBJ1-1; D is possibly TRBD1 (5 bases). Germline V gene data show CDR1 as SGHDT and CDR2 as YYEEEE. The CDR3 contains 14 residues. Trimming shortened V by 2 bases and J by 4 bases, and 12 bases separated the two germline ends. The CDR3: CASSFLGDGTEAFF. In DNA form, the CDR3 reads TGTGCCAGCAGCTTTTTAGGGGATGGCACTGAAGCTTTCTTT.